This T cell receptor beta chain was obtained from a study of OX40 agonist ivuxolimab in advanced cancers. Study-level background: Eligibility rules accepted prior anti-PD-1, anti-PD-L1 or anti-CTLA-4 therapy, and under 45% had some.

Whole-study findings and limits: The mean number of expanded clones was higher in CD8+ T cells than in CD4+.

To note about this clone: Its specificity is unknown.

The assay was immunoSEQ multiplex PCR, and TCRdb's table has in-frame clones only and misses some. The table lists 30,000 to 35,000 clones, roughly 84% of them singletons. The germline V gene has CDR1 SEHNR and CDR2 FQNEAQ (reference sequence). Trimming cost V 5 bases and J 4 bases, with 12 bases left between them. The CDR3 covers 13 residues. Sample: CD4+ or CD8+ T cells sorted from blood, taken in a trial of the OX40 agonist ivuxolimab. This TCR came from an adult with an advanced solid tumor such as melanoma, head and neck, liver or kidney cancer. This sequence joins TRBV7-9 and TRBJ2-7; no definite D call. The CDR3 here is CASSPKEHYEQYF. CDR3 nucleotides: TGTGCCAGCAGCCCGAAGGAGCATTACGAGCAGTACTTC. Looking up the rest from reference TRBV7-9 and TRBJ2-7 gives the full variable domain: DTGVSQNPRHKITKRGQNVTFRCDPISEHNRLYWYRQTLGQGPEFLTYFQNEAQLEKSRLLSDRFSAERPKGSFSTLEIQRTEQGDSAMYLCASSPKEHYEQYFGPGTRLTVT.